This paragraph covers one TCR beta chain sequence. Its target antigen remains unknown. No base quality values were provided; no much bigger clone lies one nucleotide off. In light of the paper, this sample's time point label describes: cells obtained before transplantation from donor or recipient. CD3+CD4+ and CD3+CD8+ populations were FACS-sorted from unstimulated pre-transplant donor and recipient cells taken from spleen or lymph nodes. Based on the germline V gene, the CDR1 and CDR2 sequences are SGHDT and YYEEEE. Clipping removes 1 base from V and 5 bases from J, with 9 as the unmatched junction base count. The CDR3 numbers 16 residues from cysteine through phenylalanine. The only DNA kept is the CDR3, 48 bases in frame from the first base. The data are from a study of graft-versus-host responses after intestinal transplantation (dated by TCRdb to the early 2020s). Study-level background: Multivisceral, liver-intestinal, or isolated intestinal transplants were received by the recipients. Every recipient was given anti-thymocyte globulin induction, followed by about three years of maintenance tacrolimus and steroids. After intestinal transplantation, graft-versus-host and host-versus-graft alloreactive T cell clones were followed in the graft, circulation and bone marrow using bulk TCR-beta CDR3 sequencing. Of the 20 to 30 intestinal transplant recipients enrolled in the cohort, one of whom was a retransplant, 3 patients without pretransplant specimens were excluded. Rather than being sequenced by the commercial service, samples from a few later patients were sequenced in-house on an Illumina MiSeq and processed with MiXCR. Donor T cell macrochimerism was defined as a peak of at least 4% donor T cells among recipient peripheral blood mononuclear cells. To identify alloreactive clones, pre-transplant mixed lymphocyte reaction products were sequenced and compared with unstimulated pre-transplant donor and recipient T cells.

Library prep was done by the immunoSEQ multiplex PCR assay. For most patients, genomic DNA was isolated with the Qiagen DNeasy Blood and Tissue Kit and sent frozen to Adaptive Biotechnologies for TCR sequencing. For most patients, genomic DNA was subjected to high-throughput TCR-beta CDR3 sequencing by Adaptive Biotechnologies. The paper's processing steps were these. TCR sequencing data were retrieved from Adaptive's ImmunoSEQ software for around 19 patients, whereas a few other patients were processed with MiXCR and VDJtools. To correct CD4 versus CD8 sorting errors, any sequence found in both subsets at a frequency ratio below 5:1 was removed. CDR3 nucleotide sequences shared between donor and recipient were removed because their origin could not be assigned. To be classed as alloreactive, a clone needed at least 2-fold expansion over unstimulated cells and a minimum CFSE-low frequency of 0.002% (template counts) or 0.001% (read counts). A clone was considered mappable if detected in the sequenced pre-transplant spleen, lymph node, or MLR CFSE-low populations of the donor or recipient. The cumulative frequency of alloreactive clones was calculated as a percentage of all sequences, weighted by copy number. In TCRdb, the immuneACCESS table is reduced to in-frame sequences with V and J assigned. These tables do not hold every clone; where another copy was compared, an unresolved V gene accounts for under half, and the others remain unexplained. The DNA was the basis for D and trimming; V, J and clone size are from that table. This sample lists approximately 86,000 clones; roughly 92% were detected once. In total, the top ten clones hold roughly 0.44% of the sample.

Results and caveats for the whole study, not just this receptor: In patients with donor T cell macrochimerism, the allografts had high GvH to HvG T cell clonal ratios. Early after transplant, peak levels of circulating GvH clones were associated with declines in HvG clones. The relatively low number and heterogeneity of intestinal transplant patients limited the conclusions. GvH clones were detected in recipient bone marrow, and some appeared earlier in ileal mucosa or blood, consistent with an intestinal mucosal origin.

This clonotype originated in a human donor who was the organ donor for an intestinal transplant. Source: unstimulated CD8+ T cells sorted from spleen or lymph node cells, taken before transplant. In this chain, TRBV5-6 is recombined with TRBJ1-5; 7 junctional bases match TRBD1. In nucleotide form, the sequence is TGTGCCAGCAGCTTGTTTGAGACAGGGTGGCATCAGCCCCAGCATTTT. The resulting protein is CASSLFETGWHQPQHF.